These 4 T cell receptor beta chains were all obtained from the same sample, sequenced in a study of shared clonotypes between healthy human individuals. CD45RO-negative cells were positively selected for CCR7, leaving out terminally differentiated effector memory CD45RA+ cells. The table came from immunoSEQ multiplex PCR; TCRdb's copy has only in-frame clones and leaves some out. The table includes millions of clones, about 95% detected once. The sample consisted of naive CD8+ T cells sorted from blood. Every receptor here comes from a man in his late teens or twenties in good health.

The chain recombines TRBV27 with TRBJ2-7; 7 bases match TRBD2. This CDR3 is built from 16 residues. CDR1 MNHEY and CDR2 SMNVEV come from the germline V gene (reference sequence). V lost 7 bases and J lost 2; bases outside the gene matches: 14. In DNA form, the CDR3 reads TGTGCCAGCACCCCGGGTGCGGGAGAAACGACCTACGAGCAGTACTTC. Translation: CASTPGAGETTYEQYF.

This clone was seen a single time. This chain uses TRBV13 with TRBJ2-1; 9 nucleotides agree with TRBD2. Trimming took 1 base from V and 4 from J; bases not matched to a gene: 8. This CDR3 has 17 amino acids. Germline assignment: CDR1 PRHDT and CDR2 FYEKMQ (reference sequence). CDR3 sequence (DNA): TGTGCCAGCAGCTTAGATGGTAGCGGGGGAATATACAATGAGCAGTTCTTC. Translation: CASSLDGSGGIYNEQFF.

This clone has just a few counts. The chain links TRBV27 to TRBJ1-2; possible D gene TRBD1, 6 bases. The CDR3 runs to 16 residues. Trimming pared 0 bases from V and 0 bases from J, leaving 11 bases between. Germline CDR1 and CDR2: MNHEY and SMNVEV (reference sequence). CDR3 nucleotides: TGTGCCAGCAGTTTATCGGCAGGGGATACTAACTATGGCTACACCTTC. This translates into CASSLSAGDTNYGYTF.

V and J are TRBV28 and TRBJ1-5; D not resolved. This CDR3 comprises 13 residues. The germline V and J ends were trimmed by 7 bases and 5 bases, with 12 bases remaining between them. The V gene's germline CDR1 is MDHEN and CDR2 SYDVKM. In DNA, the CDR3 is TGTGCCAGCACCGGGTCCGGGGATCAGCCCCAGCATTTT. The encoded protein is CASTGSGDQPQHF.